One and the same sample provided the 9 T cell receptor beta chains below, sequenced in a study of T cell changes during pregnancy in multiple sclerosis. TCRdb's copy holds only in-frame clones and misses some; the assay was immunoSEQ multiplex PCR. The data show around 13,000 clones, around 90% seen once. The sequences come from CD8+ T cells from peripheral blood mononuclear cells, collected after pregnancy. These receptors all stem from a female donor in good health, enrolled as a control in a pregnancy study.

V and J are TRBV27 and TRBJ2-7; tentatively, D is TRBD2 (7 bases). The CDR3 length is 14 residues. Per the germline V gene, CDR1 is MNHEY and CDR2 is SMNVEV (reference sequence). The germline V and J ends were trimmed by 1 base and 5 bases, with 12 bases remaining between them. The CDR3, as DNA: TGTGCCAGCAGTTTATTAGGGGGGGAGCACGAGCAGTACTTC. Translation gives CASSLLGGEHEQYF.

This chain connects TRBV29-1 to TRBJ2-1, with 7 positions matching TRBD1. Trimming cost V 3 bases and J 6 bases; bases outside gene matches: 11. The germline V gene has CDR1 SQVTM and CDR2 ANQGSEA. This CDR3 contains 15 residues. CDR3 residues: CSVDPQGVSGNEQFF. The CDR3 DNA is TGCAGCGTTGATCCTCAGGGGGTGTCGGGCAATGAGCAGTTCTTC.

The DNA for the CDR3 is TGTGCCTGGAGTGTACAGGGGTGGGAGACCCAGTACTTC. Its protein product is CAWSVQGWETQYF. The chain joins TRBV30 to TRBJ2-5, with 7 positions matching TRBD1. The CDR3 sequence is 13 residues long. V shed 0 bases, J shed 5 bases, and the junction held 3 bases outside the gene matches. The germline V gene has CDR1 GTSNPN and CDR2 SVGIG (reference sequence). Full variable domain (outside the CDR3, taken from reference TRBV30 and TRBJ2-5): SQTIHQWPATLVQPVGSPLSLECTVEGTSNPNLYWYRQAAGRGLQLLFYSVGIGQISSEVPQNLSASRPQDRQFILSSKKLLLSDSGFYLCAWSVQGWETQYFGPGTRLLVL.

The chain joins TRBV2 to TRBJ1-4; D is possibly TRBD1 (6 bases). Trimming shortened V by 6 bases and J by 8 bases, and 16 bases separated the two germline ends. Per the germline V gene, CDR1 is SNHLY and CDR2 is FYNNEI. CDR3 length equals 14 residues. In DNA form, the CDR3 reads TGTGCCAGCAGAAACAGGGAAGGATTGGAAAAACTGTTTTTT. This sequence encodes CASRNREGLEKLFF.

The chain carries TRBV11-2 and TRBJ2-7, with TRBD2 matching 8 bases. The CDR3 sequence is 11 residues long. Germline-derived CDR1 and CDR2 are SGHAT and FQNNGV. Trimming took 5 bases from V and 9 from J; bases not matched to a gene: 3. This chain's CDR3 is CASSPGLAQYF. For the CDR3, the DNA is TGTGCCAGCAGCCCTGGACTAGCGCAGTACTTC.

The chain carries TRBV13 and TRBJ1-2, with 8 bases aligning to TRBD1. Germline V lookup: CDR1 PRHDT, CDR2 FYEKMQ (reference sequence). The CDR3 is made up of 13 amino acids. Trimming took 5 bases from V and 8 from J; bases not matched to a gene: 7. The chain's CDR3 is CASSPQGAGGYTF. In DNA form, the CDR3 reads TGTGCCAGCAGCCCGCAGGGGGCAGGGGGCTACACCTTC.

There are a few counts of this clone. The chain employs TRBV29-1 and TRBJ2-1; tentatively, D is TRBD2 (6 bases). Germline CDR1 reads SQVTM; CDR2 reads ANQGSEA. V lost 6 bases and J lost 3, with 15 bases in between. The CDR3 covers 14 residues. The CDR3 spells CSVPGSGDYNEQFF. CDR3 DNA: TGCAGCGTCCCGGGTAGCGGAGACTACAATGAGCAGTTCTTC.

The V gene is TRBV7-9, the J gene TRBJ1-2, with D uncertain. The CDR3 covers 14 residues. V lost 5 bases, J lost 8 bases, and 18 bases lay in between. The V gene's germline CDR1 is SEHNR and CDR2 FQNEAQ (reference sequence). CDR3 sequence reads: CASSMWSPTGGYTF. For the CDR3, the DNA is TGTGCCAGCAGCATGTGGTCCCCAACGGGGGGCTACACCTTC.

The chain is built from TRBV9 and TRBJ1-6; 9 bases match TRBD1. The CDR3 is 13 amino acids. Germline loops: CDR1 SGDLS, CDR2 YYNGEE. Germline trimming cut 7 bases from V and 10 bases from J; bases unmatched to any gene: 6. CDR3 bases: TGTGCCAGCCAGGGGACAGGGAGATCACCCCTCCACTTT. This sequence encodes CASQGTGRSPLHF.